Listed below are T cell receptor beta chains from one sample, sequenced in a study of CXCR3-negative and CXCR3-positive naive CD8 T cells. TCRdb reprocessed the 5' RACE reads, with one entry per CDR3 protein and no DNA. The listing contains roughly 61,000 distinct CDR3 sequences. Sequences were obtained from naive CXCR3+ CD8+ T cells from blood. Receptor source: a human donor in good health. Some clones in this sample may be carry-over from other donors' samples. The CDR3 runs from the conserved cysteine through the conserved F or W. The order of the fields is clone size, J gene, V gene, CDR3 protein. The listing skips clone size in some rows; elsewhere it reads once, few, many or a size class.

NA	TRBJ2-1	TRBV20-1	CSARRVNFNEQFF
NA	TRBJ2-1	TRBV7-3	CASSPLARGPLLLSYNEQFF
NA	TRBJ2-2	TRBV11-2	CASSLAYRAWELFF
NA	TRBJ2-5	TRBV19	CASSIIAETQETQYF
NA	TRBJ2-1	TRBV4-1	CASSQVGLVEQFF
NA	TRBJ1-2	TRBV14	CASSRPGDSDWSYTF
NA	TRBJ2-4	TRBV4-2	CASSRHSWGGDLKGIQYF
NA	TRBJ2-7	TRBV6-6	CASSFRVYEQYF
NA	TRBJ1-2	TRBV7-6	CASSSTGTGFYGYTF
NA	TRBJ2-1	TRBV5-1	CASKSGRGRINEQFF
NA	TRBJ2-2	TRBV5-1	CASRLELNTGELFF
NA	TRBJ2-1	TRBV6-2/TRBV6-3	CASSYSLAGAQDNEQFF
NA	TRBJ1-4	TRBV7-9	CASSLSWLQGTNEKLFF
NA	TRBJ2-2	TRBV28	CASSLGLGELFF
NA	TRBJ2-2	TRBV6-5	CASRSPGQGTTGELFF
NA	TRBJ1-1	TRBV7-8	CASSLAWNTEAFF
NA	TRBJ1-1	TRBV14	CASSQTGGRTEAFF
NA	TRBJ2-5	TRBV29-1	CSATTAPEETQYF
NA	TRBJ2-3	TRBV28	CASSLPIRGLNGTQYF
NA	TRBJ1-1	TRBV14	CASSQVYRPTEAFF
NA	TRBJ2-3	TRBV20-1	CSARDLEGASTDTQYF
NA	TRBJ2-7	TRBV14	CASSHVGVYEQYF
medium-sized	TRBJ1-1	TRBV20-1	CSARPTGITEAFF
NA	TRBJ2-7	TRBV7-2	CASSLAGVAGGSYEQYF
NA	TRBJ2-3	TRBV15	CATSGGEDTQYF
NA	TRBJ2-2	TRBV4-3	CASSQGTTAWELFF
NA	TRBJ1-1	TRBV29-1	CSVQGGETEAFF
NA	TRBJ1-1	TRBV12-3/TRBV12-4	CASNLEGPNTEAFF
NA	TRBJ2-2	TRBV29-1	CSVERDAHGELFF
NA	TRBJ2-1	TRBV7-2	CASSPLAGGPYNEQFF
NA	TRBJ2-1	TRBV7-3	CASSRSAYNEQFF
NA	TRBJ2-2	TRBV29-1	CSVPLGNTGELFF
NA	TRBJ1-5	TRBV6-1	CASSEAWTSGSNQPQHF
NA	TRBJ2-1	TRBV5-6	CASRSGENNEQFF
NA	TRBJ2-3	TRBV20-1	CSAWLLAGDTDTQYF
NA	TRBJ1-1	TRBV7-2	CASSLERGNTEAFF
NA	TRBJ2-7	TRBV7-3	CASSLIEGYEQYF
NA	TRBJ2-1	TRBV29-1	CSTTGGLAEYNEQFF
NA	TRBJ2-1	TRBV12-3/TRBV12-4	CASSFGGGAYNEQLF
NA	TRBJ2-7	TRBV29-1	CSVEETNSYEQYF
NA	TRBJ1-6	TRBV2	CASRRDGLSNSPLHF
NA	TRBJ2-3	TRBV5-5	CASSLKGFTDTQYF